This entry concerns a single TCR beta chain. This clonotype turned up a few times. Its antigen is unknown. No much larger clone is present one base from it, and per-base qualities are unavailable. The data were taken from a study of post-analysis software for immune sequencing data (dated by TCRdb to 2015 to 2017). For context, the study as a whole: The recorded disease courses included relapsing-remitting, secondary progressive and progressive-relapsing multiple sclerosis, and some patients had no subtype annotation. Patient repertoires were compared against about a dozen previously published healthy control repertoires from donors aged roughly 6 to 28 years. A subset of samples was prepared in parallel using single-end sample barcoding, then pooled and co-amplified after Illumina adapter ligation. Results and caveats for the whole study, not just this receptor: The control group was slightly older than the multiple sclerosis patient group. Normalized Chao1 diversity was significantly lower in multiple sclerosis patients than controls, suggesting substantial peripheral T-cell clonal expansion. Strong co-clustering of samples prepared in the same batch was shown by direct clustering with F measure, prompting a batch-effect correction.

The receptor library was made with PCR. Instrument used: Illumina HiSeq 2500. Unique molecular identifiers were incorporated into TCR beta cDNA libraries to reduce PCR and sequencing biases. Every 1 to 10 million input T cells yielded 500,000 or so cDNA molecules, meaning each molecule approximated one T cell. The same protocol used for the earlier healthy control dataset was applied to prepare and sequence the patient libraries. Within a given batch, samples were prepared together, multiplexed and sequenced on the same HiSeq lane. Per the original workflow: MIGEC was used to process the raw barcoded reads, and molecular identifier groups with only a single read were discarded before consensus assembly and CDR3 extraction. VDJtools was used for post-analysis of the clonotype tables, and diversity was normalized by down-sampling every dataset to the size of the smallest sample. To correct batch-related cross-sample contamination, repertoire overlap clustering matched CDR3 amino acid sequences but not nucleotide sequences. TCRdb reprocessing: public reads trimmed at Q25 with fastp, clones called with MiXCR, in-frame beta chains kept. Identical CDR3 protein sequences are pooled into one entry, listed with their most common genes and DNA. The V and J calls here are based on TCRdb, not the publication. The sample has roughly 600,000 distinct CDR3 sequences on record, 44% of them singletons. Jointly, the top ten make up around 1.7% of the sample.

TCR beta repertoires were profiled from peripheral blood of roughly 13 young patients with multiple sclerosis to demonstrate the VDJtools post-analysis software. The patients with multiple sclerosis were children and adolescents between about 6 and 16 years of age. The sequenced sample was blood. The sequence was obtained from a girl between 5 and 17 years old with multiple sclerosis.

The bases read TGTGCCAGCAGCTTACTCCTCGGGGATAGCTCCTACGAGCAGTACTTC. This encodes CASSLLLGDSSYEQYF. Recombination linked TRBV11-2 to TRBJ2-7; 5 matching bases give a weak D call of TRBD2. Relative to germline, V is 2 bases shorter and J is 0 bases shorter, with 14 bases between their ends. Sequences SGHAT (CDR1) and FQNNGV (CDR2) are obtained from the germline V gene. The CDR3, from cysteine to phenylalanine, totals 16 residues. Just the 48-base CDR3 DNA is kept, in frame starting at base 1.